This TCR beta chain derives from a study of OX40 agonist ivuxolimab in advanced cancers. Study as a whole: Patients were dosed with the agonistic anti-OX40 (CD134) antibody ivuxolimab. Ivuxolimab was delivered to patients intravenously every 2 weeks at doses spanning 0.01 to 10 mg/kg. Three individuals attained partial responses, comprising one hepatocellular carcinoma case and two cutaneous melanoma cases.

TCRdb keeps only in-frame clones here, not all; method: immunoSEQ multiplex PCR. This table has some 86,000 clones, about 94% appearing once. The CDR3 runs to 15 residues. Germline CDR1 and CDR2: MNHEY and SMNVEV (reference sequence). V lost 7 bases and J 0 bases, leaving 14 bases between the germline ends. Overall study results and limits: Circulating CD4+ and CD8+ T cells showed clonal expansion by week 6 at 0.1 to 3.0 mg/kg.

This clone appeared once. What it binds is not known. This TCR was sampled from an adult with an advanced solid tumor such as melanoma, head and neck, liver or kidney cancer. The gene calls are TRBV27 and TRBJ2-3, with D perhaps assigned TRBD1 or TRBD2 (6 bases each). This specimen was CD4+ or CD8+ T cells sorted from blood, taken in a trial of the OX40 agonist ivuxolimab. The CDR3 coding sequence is TGTGCCAGCAAGCGAGGGGGGACTAGCACAGATACGCAGTATTTT. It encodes CASKRGGTSTDTQYF.